The rows below give T cell receptor beta chains drawn from one sample of a study of blood T cell repertoires in COVID-19. Here immunoSEQ multiplex PCR was the method, and the copy in TCRdb shows in-frame clones only, minus some. The sample carries 200,000 to 300,000 clones, roughly 86% recorded once. The sequenced sample was peripheral blood. The receptors originated from a man in his fifties or sixties with acute or convalescent COVID-19. CDR3s include the opening cysteine and the closing phenylalanine or tryptophan.

cdr3_aa	v_call	cdr3_length	j_call
CASSSPGQGFYEQYF	TRBV7-9	15	TRBJ2-7
CASSRQGLRPYEQYF	TRBV28	15	TRBJ2-7
CASSVSQGAGNSPLHF	TRBV9	16	TRBJ1-6
CASSAGKGSNQPQHF	TRBV2	15	TRBJ1-5
CASSPLAGSSNEQFF	TRBV18	15	TRBJ2-1
CASSLGDSSFYEQYF	TRBV5-1	15	TRBJ2-7
CASRRDRTFNQPQHF	TRBV28	15	TRBJ1-5
CASSLQTESGLQYF	TRBV3-1/TRBV3-2	14	TRBJ2-7
CASSPQTGKNSPLHF	TRBV7-3	15	TRBJ1-6
CASSLGAGSFDEQYF	TRBV5-1	15	TRBJ2-7
CASSLAEGFYEQYF	TRBV11-3	14	TRBJ2-7
CSGVDSMNTEAFF	TRBV29-1	13	TRBJ1-1
CASSIGTSAYNEQFF	TRBV19	15	TRBJ2-1
CASSLLRGEQFF	TRBV5-1	12	TRBJ2-1
CASSEGGNEQYF	TRBV27	12	TRBJ2-7
CASSQSPAGAIETQYF	TRBV16	16	TRBJ2-5
CASSVPFSGEQYF	TRBV6-5	13	TRBJ2-7
CAWSLLRGAFF	TRBV30	11	TRBJ1-1
CASSLEIVWTGAAEQFF	TRBV11-3	17	TRBJ2-1
CASRQRGYTF	TRBV28	10	TRBJ1-2
CASSLLASDTQYF	TRBV7-3	13	TRBJ2-3
CASSQGAGMGYNEQFF	TRBV3-1/TRBV3-2	16	TRBJ2-1
CASSLLDRADSPLHF	TRBV7-3	15	TRBJ1-6
CASSPGLSTDTQYF	TRBV6-5	14	TRBJ2-3
CASSTRGRVNGANVLTF	TRBV7-8	17	TRBJ2-6
CASSPQGYGYTF	TRBV3-1/TRBV3-2	12	TRBJ1-2
CASGSMTGGSQPQHF	TRBV12-5	15	TRBJ1-5
CASSMGLAENNEQFF	TRBV9	15	TRBJ2-1
CASSPGDREMVEAFF	TRBV2	15	TRBJ1-1
CASSHEGAGYGYTF	TRBV4-1	14	TRBJ1-2
CASSRQGAGNEQFF	TRBV3-1/TRBV3-2	14	TRBJ2-1
CASSQQGNPMNTEAFF	TRBV18	16	TRBJ1-1
CTSSQDLGGQGRDTIYF	TRBV1	17	TRBJ1-3
CASSSGQNYGYTF	TRBV7-3	13	TRBJ1-2
CASSLGTGQGYTF	TRBV14	13	TRBJ1-2
CASSSRTGRGELFF	TRBV11-3	14	TRBJ2-2
CASSRLSEDTQYF	TRBV3-1/TRBV3-2	13	TRBJ2-3
CASNRPGGLVQPQHF	TRBV28	15	TRBJ1-5
CAISESTRVGEQFF	TRBV10-3	14	TRBJ2-1
CAISGSPPGQVNYGYTF	TRBV10-3	17	TRBJ1-2
CASSQTGPGGNTIYF	TRBV3-1/TRBV3-2	15	TRBJ1-3
CASSEIQGEAFF	TRBV9	12	TRBJ1-1
CASSSGQVETNEKLFF	TRBV5-8	16	TRBJ1-4
CASSLSPSLVIIGNEQFF	TRBV19	18	TRBJ2-1
CASSPYGQGAADTQYF	TRBV18	16	TRBJ2-3
CASSYGTFLSGNTIYF	TRBV6-5	16	TRBJ1-3
CASSVAGSNQPQHF	TRBV9	14	TRBJ1-5